The 7 T cell receptor beta chains given below trace back to one sample, sequenced in a study of T cell responses to AZD1222 COVID-19 vaccine. The protocol was immunoSEQ multiplex PCR, while the TCRdb copy is restricted to in-frame clones and leaves out a portion. The repertoire includes some 40,000 clones, roughly 75% of them detected once, and approximately 4% sits in the top ten. The sequences come from peripheral blood, collected on day 0 of AZD1222 vaccination. These receptors were taken from an adult in good health.

The chain recombines TRBV5-6 with TRBJ1-2, with TRBD1 identical over 8 bases. CDR1 and CDR2 (germline): SGHDT, YYEEEE. The CDR3 is 14 residues long. J was trimmed by 4 bases and V by 3 bases; bases with no gene match: 5. CDR3 region: CASSWDRQGYGYTF. CDR3 bases: TGTGCCAGCAGCTGGGACAGGCAAGGCTATGGCTACACCTTC.

This clone was recorded once. The chain uses TRBV2 and TRBJ1-1; no definite D call. Trimming pared 6 bases from V and 7 bases from J, leaving 18 bases between. Per germline, CDR1 SNHLY and CDR2 FYNNEI. This CDR3 has 14 residues. In DNA form, the CDR3 reads TGTGCCAGCAGCGGAAGGGCAACCTCCGGTGAAGCTTTCTTT. Its translation: CASSGRATSGEAFF.

This clone was seen a few times. The chain combines TRBV11-2 with TRBJ1-6, with D possibly matching TRBD1 (5 bases). Germline V lookup: CDR1 SGHAT, CDR2 FQNNGV. The V and J ends lost 8 bases and 12 bases respectively, with 17 bases between them. This CDR3 region has 13 residues. This CDR3 reads CASSLGAGVPLHF. As DNA, the CDR3 is TGTGCCAGCTCTCTTGGGGCAGGAGTACCCCTCCACTTT. Full variable domain (outside the CDR3, taken from reference TRBV11-2 and TRBJ1-6): EAGVAQSPRYKIIEKRQSVAFWCNPISGHATLYWYQQILGQGPKLLIQFQNNGVVDDSQLPKDRFSAERLKGVDSTLKIQPAKLEDSAVYLCASSLGAGVPLHFGNGTRLTVT.

The rearrangement links TRBV7-2 to TRBJ2-5, with a weak D call TRBD1 (6 bases). V lost 2 bases and J lost 2, with 12 bases in between. Germline lookup yields CDR1 SGHTA and CDR2 FQGNSA. The CDR3 has 15 amino acids. This chain's CDR3 is CASSLRPGAQETQYF. The CDR3 DNA is TGTGCCAGCAGCTTACGTCCAGGGGCTCAAGAGACCCAGTACTTC.

This clone showed up just a few times. The genes are TRBV7-6 and TRBJ2-1; the match to TRBD2 covers 14 bases. V lost 5 bases and J lost 2; bases outside the gene matches: 17. Germline V gene data show CDR1 as SGHVS and CDR2 as FNYEAQ. CDR3 length: 21 amino acids. CDR3 nucleotides: TGTGCCAGCAGCCTTGAGAACCCGGGACTAGCGGGGGTAAGGGCCTACAATGAGCAGTTCTTC. It translates to CASSLENPGLAGVRAYNEQFF.

A single count supports this clone. The genes are TRBV12-3 or TRBV12-4 and TRBJ1-6; 7 bases fit TRBD1. This CDR3 region has 13 residues. Trimming removed 7 bases from V and 11 bases from J; junction bases left unmatched: 8. The CDR3, as DNA: TGTGCCAGCAATGGGGCGGGACAGACACCCCTCCACTTT. Translation: CASNGAGQTPLHF.

This clone has a single count. The gene calls are TRBV10-3 and TRBJ1-1, with 12 bases aligning to TRBD1. The J segment lost 4 bases and the V segment lost 4 bases, leaving 7 bases of the junction unmatched. This CDR3 spans 16 amino acids. Germline V CDR1 and CDR2: ENHRY, SYGVKD. The CDR3 DNA is TGTGCCATCAGTGCGGGACAGGGGGCCGGTGGCACTGAAGCTTTCTTT. Its translation is CAISAGQGAGGTEAFF.